A single T cell receptor (beta chain) is shown here with its context. Its target is unknown. The sample originates from a study of CD8+CD57+ T cells in acquired aplastic anemia. About the study: Sorted CD4+ and CD8+ cells gave an average of roughly 3.5 ug of DNA.

V was pared by 5 bases and J by 0 bases, with 13 bases between. The length of the CDR3 is 16 residues. CDR1 and CDR2 from the germline V gene are LNHDA and SQIVND (reference sequence). The study's findings and limits: The same twenty-nine CD8+ CDR3 sequences occurred in patients and in controls. The study found no significant CD8+ Simpson's diversity difference between patients and controls.

Genomic DNA served as template for TCR beta VDJ and CDR3 profiling. TCRdb recomputed calls from the reads with MiXCR, one row per CDR3 protein. Among about 160,000 distinct CDR3 sequences, around half were seen once, and the ten largest hold roughly 2.8%. Whoever was chosen for sequencing had shown CD8+CD57+ cell expansion by flow cytometry. The enrolled patients all had severe acquired aplastic anemia. Source material: sorted CD4+, CD8+, or CD8+CD57+ T cells (not recorded which) from PBMCs. This chain joins TRBV19 and TRBJ2-2; TRBD2 is a possible D gene (6 bases). The source of this sequence is a human donor with aplastic anemia. In nucleotides, the CDR3 is TGTGCCAGTAGTTATGGGGGACTGACGAACACCGGGGAGCTGTTTTTT. Its protein is CASSYGGLTNTGELFF.